This TCR beta chain emerged from a study of cytomegalovirus exposure and HLA in healthy donors (dated by TCRdb to about 2017). About the study as a whole: According to a later analysis, the approximately 130 validation repertoires were produced on the same platform as the 700 or so repertoires of the first cohort. A separate validation cohort of some 130 different subjects was used in addition to the 666-subject first cohort. The study combined high-throughput TCR immunosequencing, statistical association of individual TCRs with disease status, and machine learning to predict cytomegalovirus infection status. The study aimed to test whether cataloging public T cell receptors could reveal signatures of past pathogen exposure.

A remark on this clone: Its binding antigen is unknown. Per-nucleotide qualities are absent, and no much larger clonotype sits a single base away.

Here V drops 4 bases and J drops 9 bases, and the junction holds 8 bases not matched to any gene. The CDR3, cysteine through phenylalanine, is 14 amino acids long. Of all the DNA, just the CDR3 is kept, 42 bases in frame from base 1. CDR1 SGHDT and CDR2 YYEEEE are derived from the germline V gene. General study outcomes and caveats: In vitro tests confirmed that three of the cytomegalovirus-associated TCR beta chains recognize cytomegalovirus antigens. The study listed 150 to 200 TCR beta chains as associated with cytomegalovirus. The validation cohort had no HLA typing available for a later analysis, so co-occurrence within that cohort was assessed over all 120 or so repertoires. According to the authors, the approach could potentially be generalized to other disease states and immunological phenotypes. Across donors, most TCR sequences were observed very rarely, whereas some public TCRs were present in many individuals. Cytomegalovirus status was reported to be diagnosed by the classifier with high specificity and sensitivity in both the original and validation cohorts. In a later analysis, TCRs clustered in the first cohort were found to also tend to co-occur in the roughly 120 validation repertoires, with approximately 95% of cluster scores above 0.

The donors were included in the validation cohort of 130 or so subjects, a group kept apart from the roughly 700-subject first cohort. Library preparation employed the immunoSEQ multiplex PCR assay. In the original analysis: A statistical classification framework was built to diagnose cytomegalovirus status from the catalog of TCR beta chain sequences. TCRdb stores this immuneACCESS table with in-frame sequences only. Part of the clones is absent; in the studies checked, under half of the shortfall reflects unresolved V genes, and no reason is known for the rest. V, J and clone size are taken as reported in that table, and D and trimming were inferred from the DNA itself. The sample table shows roughly 71,000 clones, and 94% are seen once. The biggest ten clones account for about 0.63% of the sample.

The clonotype comes from a woman aged 18-35 years in good health and CMV-seronegative. The source material was PBMCs. Recombination connected TRBV5-6 to TRBJ1-2; the junction holds 11 bases that match TRBD1. The sequenced DNA is TGTGCCAGCAGCATGGACAGGGGGCCTTTGCGCTACACCTTC. Its translation reads: CASSMDRGPLRYTF.